This T cell receptor beta chain was captured by sequencing in a study of shared clonotypes between healthy human individuals. Study findings and constraints: Investigators collected only blood, and repertoires in tissues likely differ.

This CDR3 has 13 residues. The V gene lost 3 bases and the J gene lost 4 bases, with 9 bases spanning the gap. From germline, CDR1 is MDHEN and CDR2 SYDVKM. Concerning this clone itself: Antigen: not known. Other DNA sequences within the sample encode an identical CDR3.

Repertoires were generated with immunoSEQ multiplex PCR, while TCRdb's copy carries only in-frame clones and drops some. The sample carries about 480,000 clones, roughly 79% recorded once. The receptor was isolated from a woman in her 40s in good health. Some clones in this sample may be carry-over from other donors' samples. The sequenced sample was PBMCs. The chain employs TRBV28 and TRBJ1-2; D remains unclear. CDR3 sequence reads: CASSFRQIYGYTF. The CDR3 nucleotides are TGTGCCAGCAGTTTCCGACAAATCTATGGCTACACCTTC.